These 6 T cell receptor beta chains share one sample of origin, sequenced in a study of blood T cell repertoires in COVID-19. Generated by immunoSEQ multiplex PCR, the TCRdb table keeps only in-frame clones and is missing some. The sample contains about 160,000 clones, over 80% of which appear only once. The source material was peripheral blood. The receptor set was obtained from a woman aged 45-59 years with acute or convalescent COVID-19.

CDR3 loop: CASSKSAGIPSYEQYF. DNA for the CDR3: TGTGCCAGCAGTAAATCAGCGGGGATCCCTTCCTACGAGCAGTACTTC. The chain links TRBV25-1 to TRBJ2-7; TRBD2 aligns across 7 bases. V lost 5 bases and J lost 1; bases outside the gene matches: 11. Germline CDR1 MGHDK, CDR2 SYGVNS. This CDR3 spans 16 amino acids.

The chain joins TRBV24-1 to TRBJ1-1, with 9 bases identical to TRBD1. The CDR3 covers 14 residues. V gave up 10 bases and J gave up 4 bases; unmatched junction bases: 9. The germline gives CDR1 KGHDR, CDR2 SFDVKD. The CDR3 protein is CATRKTGGGTEAFF. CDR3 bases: TGTGCCACGAGAAAAACAGGGGGCGGCACTGAAGCTTTCTTT.

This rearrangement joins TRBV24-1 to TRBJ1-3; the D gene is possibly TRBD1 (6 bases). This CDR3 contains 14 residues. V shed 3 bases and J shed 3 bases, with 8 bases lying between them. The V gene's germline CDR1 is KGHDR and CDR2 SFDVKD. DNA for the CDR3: TGTGCCACCAGTGATCCGGACAGTGGAAACACCATATATTTT. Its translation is CATSDPDSGNTIYF.

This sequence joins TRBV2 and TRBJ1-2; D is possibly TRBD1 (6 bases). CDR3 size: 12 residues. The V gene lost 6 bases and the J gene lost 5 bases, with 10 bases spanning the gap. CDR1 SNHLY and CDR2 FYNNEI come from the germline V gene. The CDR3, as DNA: TGTGCCAGCAGCCCAGGACAGTATGGCTACACCTTC. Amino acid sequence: CASSPGQYGYTF.

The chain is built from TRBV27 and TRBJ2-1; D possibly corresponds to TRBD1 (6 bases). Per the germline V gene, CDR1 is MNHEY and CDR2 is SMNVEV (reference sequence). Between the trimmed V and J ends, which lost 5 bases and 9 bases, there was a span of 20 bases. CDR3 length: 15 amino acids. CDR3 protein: CASSPMGFRGPEQFF. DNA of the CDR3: TGTGCCAGCAGTCCCATGGGGTTCAGGGGACCTGAGCAGTTCTTC.

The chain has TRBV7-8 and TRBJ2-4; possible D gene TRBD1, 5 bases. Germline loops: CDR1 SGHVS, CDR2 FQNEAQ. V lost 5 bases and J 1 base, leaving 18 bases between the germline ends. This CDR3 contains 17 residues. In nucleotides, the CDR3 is TGTGCCAGCAGCCGATCCAGGGTCCCCGGGGCCAAAAACATTCAGTACTTC. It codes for CASSRSRVPGAKNIQYF.